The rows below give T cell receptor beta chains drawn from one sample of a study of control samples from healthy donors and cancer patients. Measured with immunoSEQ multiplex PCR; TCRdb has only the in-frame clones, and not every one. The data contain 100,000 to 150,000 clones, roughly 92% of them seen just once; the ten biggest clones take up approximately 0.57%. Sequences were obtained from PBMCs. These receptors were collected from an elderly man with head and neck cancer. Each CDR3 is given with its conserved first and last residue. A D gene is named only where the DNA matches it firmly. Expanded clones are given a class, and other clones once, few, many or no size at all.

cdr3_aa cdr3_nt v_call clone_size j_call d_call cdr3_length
CAWERDRAEQTQYF TGTGCCTGGGAAAGGGACAGGGCTGAGCAGACCCAGTACTTC TRBV30 - TRBJ2-5 TRBD1 14
CASSGTGEGIEYF TGCGCCAGCAGTGGGACAGGAGAGGGAATTGAGTACTTC TRBV10-2 - TRBJ2-7 TRBD1 13
CASCQVTPVGTEAFF TGTGCCAGCTGCCAGGTGACCCCGGTGGGCACTGAAGCTTTCTTT TRBV6-2/TRBV6-3 - TRBJ1-1 - 15
CASSLFPLTGGTDTQYF TGTGCCAGCAGTTTATTTCCTTTGACAGGGGGCACAGATACGCAGTATTTT TRBV27 - TRBJ2-3 TRBD1 17
CASSHLKGAMNTEAFF TGCGCCAGCAGCCACCTTAAGGGGGCGATGAACACTGAAGCTTTCTTT TRBV4-3 - TRBJ1-1 TRBD1 16
CASSVQNTEAFF TGTGCCAGCAGTGTCCAGAACACTGAAGCTTTCTTT TRBV25-1 - TRBJ1-1 - 12
CASSEIQNTEAFF TGTGCCAGCAGTGAAATACAGAACACTGAAGCTTTCTTT TRBV6-1 - TRBJ1-1 - 13
CATSFPGTADTEAFF TGTGCCACCAGCTTTCCCGGGACCGCCGACACTGAAGCTTTCTTT TRBV15 once TRBJ1-1 - 15
CASSSGGFLGNTIYF TGTGCCAGCAGTTCAGGGGGCTTCCTCGGGAACACCATATATTTT TRBV28 - TRBJ1-3 TRBD1 15
CATSREIGNYGYTF TGTGCCACCAGCAGAGAAATTGGGAACTATGGCTACACCTTC TRBV15 few TRBJ1-2 - 14
CASSSMRGGLFQETQYF TGTGCCAGCAGCTCCATGCGGGGGGGGCTGTTCCAAGAGACCCAGTACTTC TRBV7-2 - TRBJ2-5 TRBD2 17
CASSVGPGQAEKLFF TGTGCCAGCAGCGTAGGGCCGGGACAGGCGGAAAAACTGTTTTTT TRBV9 - TRBJ1-4 TRBD1 15
CASSVDGRGDYNEQFF TGTGCCAGCAGCGTAGACGGGCGGGGGGACTACAATGAGCAGTTCTTC TRBV9 - TRBJ2-1 TRBD2 16
CASSQEASHTIYF TGTGCCAGCAGCCAAGAAGCGTCGCACACCATATATTTT TRBV3-1/TRBV3-2 - TRBJ1-3 - 13
CASSFGAGVSYGYTF TGTGCCAGCAGCTTCGGGGCAGGGGTTAGCTATGGCTACACCTTC TRBV5-8 - TRBJ1-2 - 15
CASSSRRNTEAFF TGTGCCAGCAGCTCCCGCAGGAACACTGAAGCTTTCTTT TRBV7-7 - TRBJ1-1 - 13
CASSISRQGLGQPQHF TGTGCCAGCAGCATATCCCGGCAGGGGTTAGGTCAGCCCCAGCATTTT TRBV28 - TRBJ1-5 - 16
CASRERRGGDEKLFF TGTGCCAGCAGAGAACGACGAGGGGGCGATGAAAAACTGTTTTTT TRBV2 - TRBJ1-4 TRBD1 15
CASSLERSSGGTDTQYF TGTGCCAGCAGCTTGGAGAGGTCCAGCGGGGGGACAGATACGCAGTATTTT TRBV5-6 - TRBJ2-3 TRBD2 17
CATRREDHEKLFF TGTGCCACACGGAGGGAGGATCATGAAAAACTGTTTTTT TRBV12-3/TRBV12-4 once TRBJ1-4 - 13
CASSEVTGTVTDTQYF TGTGCCAGCAGTGAAGTTACCGGGACAGTCACAGATACGCAGTATTTT TRBV2 - TRBJ2-3 TRBD1 16
CASSSNRDRAPYEQYF TGTGCCAGCAGCTCAAACCGGGACAGGGCCCCCTACGAGCAGTACTTC TRBV5-4 - TRBJ2-7 TRBD1 16
CASSVTVTSGREGTDTQYF TGTGCCAGCAGCGTAACGGTGACTAGCGGGAGGGAAGGTACAGATACGCAGTATTTT TRBV9 - TRBJ2-3 TRBD2 19
CASSSPGTSGSTGKFF TGTGCCAGCAGTTCCCCGGGGACTAGCGGCTCCACGGGTAAATTCTTC TRBV6-2/TRBV6-3 - TRBJ2-1 TRBD2 16
CASSQAAGTTLTDTQYF TGTGCCAGCAGCCAAGCGGCTGGGACTACCCTCACAGATACGCAGTATTTT TRBV14 - TRBJ2-3 TRBD2 17
CASSLVGNTEAFF TGTGCCAGCAGCTTAGTCGGGAACACTGAAGCTTTCTTT TRBV7-2 - TRBJ1-1 - 13
CASSSTHRGLPRGNTIYF TGTGCCAGCAGTTCAACCCACCGCGGGCTGCCGAGGGGAAACACCATATATTTT TRBV27 - TRBJ1-3 - 18
CASRTASGTGGLSNQPQHF TGTGCCAGTAGGACCGCCTCCGGGACAGGGGGCCTTAGCAATCAGCCCCAGCATTTT TRBV19 - TRBJ1-5 TRBD1 19
CASSPRTPRQPQHF TGTGCCAGCAGTCCTCGTACACCGAGGCAGCCCCAGCATTTT TRBV27 - TRBJ1-5 - 14
CASSPFYADTQYF TGTGCCAGCTCACCCTTCTACGCGGATACGCAGTATTTT TRBV18 once TRBJ2-3 - 13
CASSVVPGGASPGNTIYF TGTGCCAGCAGCGTAGTCCCAGGGGGCGCTTCGCCTGGAAACACCATATATTTT TRBV9 few TRBJ1-3 TRBD1 18
CATSRGDYEQYF TGTGCCACCAGCAGGGGGGACTACGAGCAGTACTTC TRBV15 few TRBJ2-7 - 12
CASSEAGRSLYEKLFF TGTGCCAGCAGTGAGGCGGGTAGAAGCCTTTATGAAAAACTGTTTTTT TRBV6-1 - TRBJ1-4 - 16
CASSLRGPYEQYF TGTGCCAGCAGTTTAAGGGGCCCCTACGAGCAGTACTTC TRBV27 once TRBJ2-7 - 13
CSASIVDRGSEKLFF TGCAGTGCTAGTATTGTTGACAGGGGAAGTGAAAAACTGTTTTTT TRBV20-1 - TRBJ1-4 TRBD1 15
CATKGEDSPLHF TGCGCCACTAAGGGGGAAGACTCACCCCTCCACTTT TRBV5-1 - TRBJ1-6 - 12
CASSEYQGETQYF TGTGCCAGCAGTGAATATCAGGGAGAGACCCAGTACTTC TRBV25-1 once TRBJ2-5 - 13
CASSPREGPYEQYF TGTGCCAGCTCACCTCGAGAGGGGCCTTACGAGCAGTACTTC TRBV18 once TRBJ2-7 - 14
CASSQDEFRNTEAFF TGCGCCAGCAGCCAAGATGAGTTTAGGAACACTGAAGCTTTCTTT TRBV4-3 - TRBJ1-1 - 15
CASRAYRGGYTF TGTGCCAGCAGAGCGTACAGGGGGGGCTACACCTTC TRBV27 - TRBJ1-2 TRBD1 12
CASSYAREVGQYF TGTGCCAGCAGTTATGCGCGGGAGGTGGGGCAGTATTTT TRBV6-5 - TRBJ2-3 TRBD2 13
CASRNWGRGQSEQYF TGTGCCAGCAGGAACTGGGGCAGGGGGCAATCCGAGCAGTACTTC TRBV28 - TRBJ2-7 TRBD1 15
CASSHGREETQYF TGTGCCAGCAGTCACGGACGGGAAGAGACCCAGTACTTC TRBV6-5 - TRBJ2-5 - 13
CASSPERQRPYEQYF TGTGCCAGCTCACCAGAGCGGCAGCGACCCTACGAGCAGTACTTC TRBV18 - TRBJ2-7 - 15
CASSRGGRLVGELFF TGTGCCAGCAGCCGGGGGGGTCGACTGGTCGGGGAGCTGTTTTTT TRBV27 - TRBJ2-2 TRBD2 15
CASRDRVYGYTF TGTGCCAGCAGGGACAGGGTCTATGGCTACACCTTC TRBV2 - TRBJ1-2 TRBD1 12
CASSDLYEQYF TGTGCCAGCAGCGACCTCTACGAGCAGTACTTC TRBV7-2 - TRBJ2-7 - 11
CAWSTGQGLVTEAFF TGTGCCTGGAGTACGGGACAGGGATTAGTCACTGAAGCTTTCTTT TRBV30 - TRBJ1-1 TRBD1 15
CASSSRLAGGDEQYF TGTGCCAGCAGCTCGAGACTAGCGGGAGGTGACGAGCAGTACTTC TRBV5-4 few TRBJ2-7 TRBD2 15
CASIRLAGGYEQYF TGTGCCAGCATTCGACTAGCGGGAGGCTACGAGCAGTACTTC TRBV6-5 - TRBJ2-7 TRBD2 14
CASSLRGDRGEQYF TGTGCCAGCAGCTTACGGGGCGACAGGGGCGAGCAGTACTTC TRBV11-3 - TRBJ2-7 TRBD1 14
CASSPSRQGGYTF TGTGCCAGCAGCCCGAGCAGGCAGGGTGGCTACACCTTC TRBV3-1/TRBV3-2 - TRBJ1-2 - 13
CASSLGQGAFF TGTGCCAGCAGTCTGGGACAAGGGGCGTTCTTC TRBV12-3/TRBV12-4 - TRBJ2-1 - 11
CATSDPRRGDNEQFF TGTGCCACCAGTGATCCGAGGCGGGGAGACAATGAGCAGTTCTTC TRBV24-1 - TRBJ2-1 - 15
CATSRAGASTDTQYF TGTGCCACCAGCAGAGCCGGCGCTAGCACAGATACGCAGTATTTT TRBV15 - TRBJ2-3 - 15